One sample yielded the 31 T cell receptor beta chains listed below, sequenced in a study of blood T cell repertoires in COVID-19. The assay was immunoSEQ multiplex PCR, and TCRdb's table has in-frame clones only and misses some. The sample carries around 340,000 clones, roughly 90% recorded once. Sequencing input: peripheral blood. The receptors stem from a woman aged 55 to 70 with COVID-19, enrolled during active disease.

V gene TRBV5-1 combines with J gene TRBJ1-1, with D maybe TRBD1 (5 bases). This CDR3 has 14 residues. The V gene lost 3 bases and the J gene lost 3 bases, with 12 bases spanning the gap. In germline, CDR1 is SGHRS, CDR2 YFSETQ. The CDR3 sequence is CASSWRAGDTEAFF. The DNA of the CDR3 is TGCGCCAGCAGCTGGAGGGCGGGGGACACTGAAGCTTTCTTT.

The J gene is TRBJ2-5, the V gene TRBV5-6; 7 nucleotides align to TRBD1. V lost 3 bases, J lost 5 bases, and 10 bases stayed unmatched. Looked up from germline, CDR1 is SGHDT and CDR2 is YYEEEE. The CDR3 loop spans 15 amino acids. The DNA for the CDR3 is TGTGCCAGCAGCTGGTCCTCGGGGACAGCGGAGACCCAGTACTTC. It translates to CASSWSSGTAETQYF.

The chain recombines TRBV6-2 or TRBV6-3 with TRBJ2-5; a weak D match, TRBD2 (5 bases). Germline CDR1 is MNHEY and CDR2 is SVGEGT. V lost 5 bases to trimming and J lost 1 base, with 17 bases between them. The CDR3 has 16 residues. The CDR3 coding sequence is TGTGCCAGCAGTCGCCCGGGGTCGTTCATCCAAGAGACCCAGTACTTC. It yields the protein CASSRPGSFIQETQYF.

V gene TRBV5-6 combines with J gene TRBJ1-6; weak D call: TRBD1 (6 bases). V was pared by 2 bases and J by 0 bases, with 15 bases between. The CDR3 has 18 amino acids. Germline assignment: CDR1 SGHDT and CDR2 YYEEEE. The CDR3 here is CASSLQQGIYSYNSPLHF. The CDR3 region has the DNA TGTGCCAGCAGCTTACAACAGGGCATATACTCCTATAATTCACCCCTCCACTTT. The full variable domain, in which reference TRBV5-6 and TRBJ1-6 provide the parts outside the CDR3, is DAGVTQSPTHLIKTRGQQVTLRCSPKSGHDTVSWYQQALGQGPQFIFQYYEEEERQRGNFPDRFSGHQFPNYSSELNVNALLLGDSALYLCASSLQQGIYSYNSPLHFGNGTRLTVT.

V gene TRBV28 combines with J gene TRBJ1-2, with 10 bases fitting TRBD1. Germline V lookup: CDR1 MDHEN, CDR2 SYDVKM. CDR3 length: 16 amino acids. The J segment lost 2 bases and the V segment lost 5 bases, leaving 8 bases of the junction unmatched. Here the CDR3 reads CASSRNPGQGNYGYTF. As DNA, the CDR3 is TGTGCCAGCAGTCGAAACCCGGGACAGGGGAACTATGGCTACACCTTC.

This rearrangement joins TRBV7-6 to TRBJ2-1; 10 bases are a match to TRBD1. Germline CDR1 reads SGHVS; CDR2 reads FNYEAQ. This CDR3 has 18 residues. After removal of 1 base from V and 1 base from J, the junction contained 7 bases not matched to a gene. The chain's CDR3 is CASSLESGTGVSYNEQFF. The DNA for the CDR3 is TGTGCCAGCAGCTTAGAATCAGGGACAGGGGTTTCCTACAATGAGCAGTTCTTC.

This clone has a handful of counts. The rearrangement links TRBV9 to TRBJ2-2; 10 nucleotides agree with TRBD2. The V segment lost 4 bases and the J segment 0 bases; nucleotides outside the gene matches: 3. This CDR3 has 16 amino acids. CDR1 is SGDLS, CDR2 YYNGEE, per germline. CDR3 protein: CASSHGLAANTGELFF. The CDR3 DNA reads TGTGCCAGCAGCCACGGACTAGCGGCGAACACCGGGGAGCTGTTTTTT.

This chain uses TRBV5-1 with TRBJ2-7; weak D call: TRBD1 (6 bases). Trimming cost V 0 bases and J 2 bases, with 12 bases left between them. The CDR3 covers 15 residues. Germline V CDR1 and CDR2: SGHRS, YFSETQ. The CDR3 DNA follows: TGCGCCAGCAGCTTGGACCCAGGGGATACCTACGAGCAGTACTTC. It translates to CASSLDPGDTYEQYF. The complete variable domain, with remaining parts taken from reference TRBV5-1 and TRBJ2-7, reads KAGVTQTPRYLIKTRGQQVTLSCSPISGHRSVSWYQQTPGQGLQFLFEYFSETQRNKGNFPGRFSGRQFSNSRSEMNVSTLELGDSALYLCASSLDPGDTYEQYFGPGTRLTVT.

The chain uses TRBV11-3 and TRBJ1-1, with a weak D call TRBD1 (6 bases). Per the germline V gene, CDR1 is SGHNT and CDR2 is YENEEA. The CDR3 is 15 amino acids. V lost 0 bases, J lost 1 base, and 9 bases lay in between. The CDR3 protein is CASSLESGQNTEAFF. CDR3 nucleotide sequence: TGTGCCAGCAGCTTAGAGTCGGGACAGAACACTGAAGCTTTCTTT.

The chain uses TRBV19 and TRBJ2-3; TRBD1 matches at 9 bases. Germline loops: CDR1 LNHDA, CDR2 SQIVND (reference sequence). The CDR3 length is 13 residues. V lost 10 bases, J lost 3 bases, and 5 bases stayed unmatched. The CDR3 sequence is CATRTGVTDTQYF. The DNA of the CDR3 is TGTGCCACCCGGACAGGGGTGACAGATACGCAGTATTTT.

The CDR3 loop is CAWRREQGGSPLHF. The CDR3 DNA sequence: TGTGCCTGGAGAAGGGAACAGGGGGGTTCACCCCTCCACTTT. V and J are TRBV30 and TRBJ1-6; the match to TRBD1 covers 8 bases. Germline CDR1 is GTSNPN and CDR2 is SVGIG (reference sequence). The CDR3 spans 14 residues. V dropped 3 bases and J dropped 9; count of bases not matched to a gene: 7.

This clone was counted a single time. The same CDR3 also results from other DNA sequences found in this sample. V usage is TRBV18 and J usage is TRBJ2-5; D is perhaps TRBD2 (6 bases). The CDR3 is 13 amino acids. V was cut by 0 bases and J by 4 bases, with 6 bases left in between. Germline V gene sequence: CDR1 KGHSH, CDR2 LQKENI. The CDR3 nucleotides are TGTGCCAGCTCACCACCGGGGGGAGAGACCCAGTACTTC. Translated, it gives CASSPPGGETQYF.

This chain uses TRBV5-1 with TRBJ2-4; 8 positions agree with TRBD2. The CDR3 length is 16 residues. With V trimmed by 3 bases and J by 4 bases, 9 bases remained unmatched. CDR1 is SGHRS and CDR2 is YFSETQ in the germline V gene. CDR3 DNA sequence: TGCGCCAGCAGCTCGGTCCCCGGGGGGGGGAAAAACATTCAGTACTTC. This encodes CASSSVPGGGKNIQYF.

This clone has only one observation. V and J are TRBV7-9 and TRBJ1-3; D is possibly TRBD1 (6 bases). The CDR3 covers 15 residues. Trimming pared 5 bases from V and 0 bases from J, leaving 11 bases between. The germline V gene encodes CDR1 SEHNR and CDR2 FQNEAQ (reference sequence). This CDR3 reads CASSARGNSGNTIYF. The CDR3 DNA sequence: TGTGCCAGCAGCGCTAGGGGGAACTCTGGAAACACCATATATTTT. Combining the CDR3 with reference TRBV7-9 and TRBJ1-3 gives the whole variable domain DTGVSQNPRHKITKRGQNVTFRCDPISEHNRLYWYRQTLGQGPEFLTYFQNEAQLEKSRLLSDRFSAERPKGSFSTLEIQRTEQGDSAMYLCASSARGNSGNTIYFGEGSWLTVV.

The chain employs TRBV4-3 and TRBJ1-3; D is unresolved. CDR3 size: 15 residues. V lost 1 base and J 4 bases, leaving 11 bases between the germline ends. The germline CDR1 and CDR2 sequences are LGHNA and YSLEER. The CDR3 loop is CASSQVLGLGNTIYF. The CDR3 bases are TGCGCCAGCAGCCAAGTCCTGGGCCTGGGAAACACCATATATTTT.

The CDR3 loop is CASSMGWRGGRNTQYF. The CDR3 region has the DNA TGTGCCAGTAGTATGGGATGGCGGGGGGGCAGGAATACGCAGTATTTT. The chain combines TRBV19 with TRBJ2-3; 9 bases agree with TRBD2. V shed 3 bases and J 7 bases; nucleotides not matched to a gene: 11. CDR3 length equals 16 residues. The germline CDR1 and CDR2 sequences are LNHDA and SQIVND (reference sequence). The full variable domain, in which reference TRBV19 and TRBJ2-3 provide the parts outside the CDR3, is DGGITQSPKYLFRKEGQNVTLSCEQNLNHDAMYWYRQDPGQGLRLIYYSQIVNDFQKGDIAEGYSVSREKKESFPLTVTSAQKNPTAFYLCASSMGWRGGRNTQYFGPGTRLTVL.

The gene calls are TRBV5-4 and TRBJ2-2, with 7 bases that match TRBD1. The CDR3 totals 16 residues. J lost 4 bases, V lost 2 bases, and 8 bases had no gene match. Germline-derived CDR1 and CDR2 are SGHNT and YYREEE (reference sequence). The chain's CDR3 is CASSFSLAGGTGELFF. The CDR3 coding sequence is TGTGCCAGCAGCTTTAGTTTGGCAGGGGGCACCGGGGAGCTGTTTTTT.

The gene calls are TRBV6-6 and TRBJ2-1; tentatively, D is TRBD2 (6 bases). Trimming took off 10 bases at V and 14 bases at J, with 18 bases between the two ends. CDR1 and CDR2 (germline): MNHNY, SVGAGI (reference sequence). The CDR3 totals 11 residues. The CDR3 DNA sequence: TGTGCCACAGATGAACGCCTAGCGAAGTTCTTC. Its protein product is CATDERLAKFF.

The J gene is TRBJ2-3, the V gene TRBV6-6, with TRBD1 matching over 8 bases. Germline CDR1 MNHNY, CDR2 SVGAGI (reference sequence). This CDR3 has 15 residues. J gave up 3 bases and V 5 bases, and 7 bases lay outside the gene matches. CDR3 nucleotide sequence: TGTGCCAGCAGTCCCCGGACAGGGACGACAGATACGCAGTATTTT. Translating gives CASSPRTGTTDTQYF.

Points on this clone: Other nucleotide sequences in the sample specify the same CDR3. The J gene is TRBJ2-7, the V gene TRBV20-1, with 7 bases fitting TRBD2. The CDR3 consists of 11 residues. Germline-derived CDR1 and CDR2 are DFQATT and SNEGSKA (reference sequence). The V segment lost 5 bases and the J segment 7 bases; nucleotides outside the gene matches: 5. The CDR3 sequence: CSAPGRGEQYF. CDR3 sequence (DNA): TGCAGTGCTCCCGGGCGGGGGGAGCAGTACTTC.

The chain uses TRBV18 and TRBJ2-5, with D perhaps TRBD1 (5 bases). Trimming removed 6 bases at V and 3 bases at J, with 8 bases between. Germline values: CDR1 KGHSH, CDR2 LQKENI. The CDR3 runs to 12 residues. The CDR3 coding sequence is TGTGCCAGCTCGACAGCTAAAGAGACCCAGTACTTC. Protein sequence: CASSTAKETQYF.

The chain has TRBV27 and TRBJ2-1; TRBD1 agrees at 8 bases. J gave up 8 bases and V 5 bases, and 5 bases lay outside the gene matches. CDR1 and CDR2 (germline): MNHEY, SMNVEV (reference sequence). This CDR3 has 13 amino acids. CDR3 protein: CASSPETGDEQFF. In DNA form, the CDR3 reads TGTGCCAGCAGTCCCGAGACAGGGGATGAGCAGTTCTTC.

This clone was detected a few times. The chain carries TRBV2 and TRBJ1-2, with D unresolved. With 4 bases removed from V and 7 bases from J, the gap between germline ends came to 7 bases. The CDR3 spans 11 residues. Germline loops: CDR1 SNHLY, CDR2 FYNNEI. CDR3 DNA: TGTGCCAGCAGTGTTGGCATTGGCTACACCTTC. This gives the protein CASSVGIGYTF.

The table lists this clone with a count of one. The chain couples TRBV7-9 to TRBJ1-2, with D possibly matching TRBD1 (5 bases). CDR3 size: 14 residues. Trimming removed 1 base from V and 3 bases from J, with 9 bases in between. CDR1 is SEHNR, CDR2 FQNEAQ, per germline (reference sequence). CDR3 loop: CASSLGGADYGYTF. CDR3 nucleotides: TGTGCCAGCAGCTTAGGGGGCGCAGACTATGGCTACACCTTC.

This chain links TRBV4-2 with TRBJ2-1, with a weak D call TRBD1 (6 bases). The germline gives CDR1 LGHNA, CDR2 YNFKEQ. The CDR3 extends over 16 amino acids. V was shortened by 1 base and J by 5 bases, with 15 bases between the two germline ends. CDR3 protein: CASSQGPRGTNNEQFF. In nucleotides, the CDR3 is TGTGCCAGCAGCCAAGGCCCCAGGGGAACCAACAATGAGCAGTTCTTC.

This chain links TRBV19 with TRBJ2-2; possible D gene TRBD2, 5 bases. V lost 0 bases and J lost 5, with 10 bases in between. CDR3 length: 15 residues. Germline loops: CDR1 LNHDA, CDR2 SQIVND (reference sequence). In DNA, the CDR3 is TGTGCCAGTAGTATAGATCTGAGAGGGACCGGGGAGCTGTTTTTT. Encoded protein: CASSIDLRGTGELFF.

The V call is TRBV7-9, the J call TRBJ1-5; D is unresolved. Trimming pared 5 bases from V and 0 bases from J, leaving 8 bases between. The CDR3 runs to 14 residues. Germline CDR1 reads SEHNR; CDR2 reads FQNEAQ (reference sequence). The CDR3 loop reads CASSGGLSNQPQHF. The CDR3 region has the DNA TGTGCCAGCAGCGGAGGACTTAGCAATCAGCCCCAGCATTTT.

This clone was seen only a few times. This rearrangement joins TRBV5-5 to TRBJ1-1, with no clear D. The CDR3 totals 12 residues. V dropped 4 bases and J dropped 6 bases, with 10 bases sitting between them. Germline values: CDR1 SGHKS, CDR2 YYEKEE (reference sequence). CDR3 in amino acids: CASSLRYSEAFF. The DNA of the CDR3 is TGTGCCAGCAGCCTAAGATACTCTGAAGCTTTCTTT.

This CDR3 is CASSKTGGGGTEAFF. The CDR3 nucleotides are TGTGCCAGCAGTAAGACAGGGGGAGGTGGCACTGAAGCTTTCTTT. V and J are TRBV2 and TRBJ1-1; 9 positions match TRBD1. The CDR3 covers 15 residues. The junction had 8 bases not matched to a gene; V was cut back by 5 bases and J by 4 bases. Looked up from germline, CDR1 is SNHLY and CDR2 is FYNNEI.

The CDR3 region is CASRALGQGVGNTIYF. The CDR3 DNA follows: TGCGCCAGCAGAGCCCTGGGACAGGGGGTCGGAAACACCATATATTTT. V and J are TRBV10-2 and TRBJ1-3, with TRBD1 matching over 11 bases. The CDR3 sequence is 16 residues long. Germline-derived CDR1 and CDR2 are WSHSY and SAAADI. The junction had 8 bases not matched to a gene; V was cut back by 6 bases and J by 4 bases.

This clone was seen just once. V usage is TRBV27 and J usage is TRBJ2-7; D may be TRBD2 (7 bases). The germline V and J ends were trimmed by 2 bases and 3 bases, with 14 bases remaining between them. Germline CDR1 MNHEY, CDR2 SMNVEV (reference sequence). The CDR3 contains 15 residues. DNA for the CDR3: TGTGCCAGCAGTTTACTGGGGGGGCTTCACTACGAGCAGTACTTC. Protein: CASSLLGGLHYEQYF.